Described below is a single T cell receptor beta chain sequence and its context. The antigen remains unidentified. The germline V gene has CDR1 MDHEN and CDR2 SYDVKM. The V gene lost 8 bases and the J gene lost 2 bases, with 7 bases spanning the gap. The CDR3 is 11 residues long. According to the study, TCR beta libraries were built with iRepertoire HTBI primers and CDR3-region Arm-PCR. TCRdb itself ran the multiplex PCR reads through MiXCR, one entry per CDR3 protein. The repertoire includes 700,000 or so distinct CDR3 sequences, 30% of them detected once, and around 42% sits in the top ten. These data are taken from a study of regulatory T cells in long-lasting Graves disease. The overall study: Over-5-year antithyroid drug use with positive TSH receptor antibodies defined persistent Graves' disease in the study.

Study outcomes and limitations: Whereas approximately 980 public clonotypes were shared by new patients, persistent patients shared more, at around 2,700. Because few samples were included, accuracy may have been lower.

Time point indicated: persistent/refractory GD, antithyroid drugs over 5 years with positive TRAb. RNA isolated from PBMCs was used to make the TCR library. This sequence joins TRBV28 and TRBJ2-7; no definite D call. The material sequenced was peripheral blood mononuclear cells (PBMCs), taken when the disease was refractory, from a patient treated with antithyroid drugs. This receptor was identified in a female donor with Graves disease. The DNA for the CDR3 is TGTGCCAGCGTGGCAGCCTACGAGCAGTACTTC. It translates to CASVAAYEQYF. Full variable domain (remainder filled in from reference TRBV28 and TRBJ2-7): DVKVTQSSRYLVKRTGEKVFLECVQDMDHENMFWYRQDPGLGLRLIYFSYDVKMKEKGDIPEGYSVSREKKERFSLILESASTNQTSMYLCASVAAYEQYFGPGTRLTVT.